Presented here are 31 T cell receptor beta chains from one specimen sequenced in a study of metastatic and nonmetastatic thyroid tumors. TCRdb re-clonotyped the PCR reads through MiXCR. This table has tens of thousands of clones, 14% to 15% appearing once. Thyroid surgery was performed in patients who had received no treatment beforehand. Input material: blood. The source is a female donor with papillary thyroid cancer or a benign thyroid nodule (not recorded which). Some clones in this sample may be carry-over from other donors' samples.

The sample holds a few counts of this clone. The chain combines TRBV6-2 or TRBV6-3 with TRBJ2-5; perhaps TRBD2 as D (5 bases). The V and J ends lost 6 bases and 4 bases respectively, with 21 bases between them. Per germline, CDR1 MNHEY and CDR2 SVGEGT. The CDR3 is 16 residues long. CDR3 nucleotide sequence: TGTGCCAGCAGCCCCCGGGGTGCCAGCTTCGTAGAGACCCAGTACTTC. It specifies CASSPRGASFVETQYF.

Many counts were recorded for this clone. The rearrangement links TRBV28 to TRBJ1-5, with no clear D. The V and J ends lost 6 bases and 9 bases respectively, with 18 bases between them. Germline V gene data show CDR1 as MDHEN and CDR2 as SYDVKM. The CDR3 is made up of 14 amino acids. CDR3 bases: TGTGCCAGCAGCCCTACAGACTTGATCGGGCCCCAGCATTTT. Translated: CASSPTDLIGPQHF.

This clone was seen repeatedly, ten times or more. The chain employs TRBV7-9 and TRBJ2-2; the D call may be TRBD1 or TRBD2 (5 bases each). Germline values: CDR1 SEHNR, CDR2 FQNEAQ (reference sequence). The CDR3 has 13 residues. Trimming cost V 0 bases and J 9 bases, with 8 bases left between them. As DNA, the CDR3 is TGTGCCAGCAGCTTAGCGGGGGACCGGGAGCTGTTTTTT. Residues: CASSLAGDRELFF.

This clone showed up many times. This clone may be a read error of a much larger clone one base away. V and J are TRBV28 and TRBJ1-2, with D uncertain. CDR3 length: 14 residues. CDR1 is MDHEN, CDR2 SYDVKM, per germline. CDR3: CAIPRRGSGYGHTF. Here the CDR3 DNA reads TGTGCCATCCCTCGCCGGGGATCAGGCTATGGCCACACCTTC.

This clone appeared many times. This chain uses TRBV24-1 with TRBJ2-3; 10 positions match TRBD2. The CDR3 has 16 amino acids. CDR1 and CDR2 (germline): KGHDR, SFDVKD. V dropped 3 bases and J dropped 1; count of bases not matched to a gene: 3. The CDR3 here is CATSDKTSGGTDTQYF. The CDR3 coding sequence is TGTGCCACCAGTGATAAAACTAGCGGGGGCACAGATACGCAGTATTTT.

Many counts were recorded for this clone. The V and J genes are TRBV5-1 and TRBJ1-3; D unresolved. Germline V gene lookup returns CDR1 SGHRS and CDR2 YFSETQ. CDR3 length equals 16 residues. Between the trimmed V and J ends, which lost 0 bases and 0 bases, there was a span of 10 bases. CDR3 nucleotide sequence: TGCGCCAGCAGCTTGGCCCACCCGAGCTCTGGAAACACCATATATTTT. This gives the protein CASSLAHPSSGNTIYF. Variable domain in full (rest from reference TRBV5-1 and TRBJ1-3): KAGVTQTPRYLIKTRGQQVTLSCSPISGHRSVSWYQQTPGQGLQFLFEYFSETQRNKGNFPGRFSGRQFSNSRSEMNVSTLELGDSALYLCASSLAHPSSGNTIYFGEGSWLTVV.

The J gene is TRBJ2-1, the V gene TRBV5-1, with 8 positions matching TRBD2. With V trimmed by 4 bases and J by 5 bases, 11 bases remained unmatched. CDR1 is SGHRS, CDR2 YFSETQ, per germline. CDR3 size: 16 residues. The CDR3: CASSGVSSRGDNEQFF. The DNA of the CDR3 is TGCGCCAGCAGCGGGGTTTCCTCGCGGGGGGACAATGAGCAGTTCTTC. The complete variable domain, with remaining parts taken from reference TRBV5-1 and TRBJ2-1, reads KAGVTQTPRYLIKTRGQQVTLSCSPISGHRSVSWYQQTPGQGLQFLFEYFSETQRNKGNFPGRFSGRQFSNSRSEMNVSTLELGDSALYLCASSGVSSRGDNEQFFGPGTRLTVL.

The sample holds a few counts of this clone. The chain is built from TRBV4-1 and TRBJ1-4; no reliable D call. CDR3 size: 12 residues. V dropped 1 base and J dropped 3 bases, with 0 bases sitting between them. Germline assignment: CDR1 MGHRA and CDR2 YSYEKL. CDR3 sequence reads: CASSQANEKLFF. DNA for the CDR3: TGCGCCAGCAGCCAAGCTAATGAAAAACTGTTTTTT.

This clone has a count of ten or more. CDR3 sequence reads: CASSFPLRHREQYF. CDR3 DNA sequence: TGTGCCAGCAGTTTCCCCCTCCGACATAGAGAGCAGTACTTC. The V and J genes are TRBV28 and TRBJ2-7; D not certain. Germline values: CDR1 MDHEN, CDR2 SYDVKM. Deletions cut 3 bases from V and 7 bases from J, with 16 bases between. The CDR3 loop spans 14 amino acids.

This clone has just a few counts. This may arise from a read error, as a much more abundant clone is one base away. The CDR3 spells CSASDRGLYQPQHF. The DNA for the CDR3 is TGCAGTGCCTCGGACAGGGGATTGTATCAGCCCCAGCATTTT. The chain links TRBV20-1 to TRBJ1-5; 9 nucleotides align to TRBD1. The CDR3 has 14 residues. Germline V gene sequence: CDR1 DFQATT, CDR2 SNEGSKA (reference sequence). The trim removed 6 bases at V and 5 bases at J, leaving 8 bases unmatched.

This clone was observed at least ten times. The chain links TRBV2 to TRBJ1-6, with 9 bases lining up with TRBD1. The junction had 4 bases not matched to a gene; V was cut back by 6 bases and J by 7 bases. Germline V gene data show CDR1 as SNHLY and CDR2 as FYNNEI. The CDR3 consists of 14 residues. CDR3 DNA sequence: TGTGCCAGCAGAGTGGGACAGGGAAATTCACCCCTCCACTTT. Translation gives CASRVGQGNSPLHF.

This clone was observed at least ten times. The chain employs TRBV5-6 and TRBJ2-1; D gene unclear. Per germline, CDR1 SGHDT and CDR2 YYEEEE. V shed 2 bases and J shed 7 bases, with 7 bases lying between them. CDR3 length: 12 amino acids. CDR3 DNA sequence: TGTGCCAGCAGCTTATCCGATAATGAGCAGTTCTTC. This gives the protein CASSLSDNEQFF.

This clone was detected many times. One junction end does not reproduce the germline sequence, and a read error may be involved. The CDR3 reads CSTTDESSCNEQFF. The CDR3 coding sequence is TGCAGCACGACAGACGAGTCCTCCTGCAATGAGCAGTTCTTC. The chain carries TRBV29-1 and TRBJ2-1; D possibly corresponds to TRBD1 (5 bases). The CDR3 is 14 amino acids. Germline V gene data show CDR1 as SQVTM and CDR2 as ANQGSEA.

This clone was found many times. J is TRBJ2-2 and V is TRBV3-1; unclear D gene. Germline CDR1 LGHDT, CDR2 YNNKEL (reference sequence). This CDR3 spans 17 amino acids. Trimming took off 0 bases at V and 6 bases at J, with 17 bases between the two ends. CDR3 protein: CASSQDGEGLEAGELFF. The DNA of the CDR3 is TGTGCCAGCAGCCAAGACGGTGAAGGGCTAGAGGCCGGGGAGCTGTTTTTT.

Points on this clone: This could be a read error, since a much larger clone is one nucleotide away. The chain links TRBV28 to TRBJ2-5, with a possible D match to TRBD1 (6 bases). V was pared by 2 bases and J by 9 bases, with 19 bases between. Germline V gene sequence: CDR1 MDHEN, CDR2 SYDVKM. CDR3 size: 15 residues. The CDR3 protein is CASSLLLGQIEAQYF. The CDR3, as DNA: TGTGCCAGCAGTTTACTGTTGGGACAAATTGAGGCCCAGTACTTC.

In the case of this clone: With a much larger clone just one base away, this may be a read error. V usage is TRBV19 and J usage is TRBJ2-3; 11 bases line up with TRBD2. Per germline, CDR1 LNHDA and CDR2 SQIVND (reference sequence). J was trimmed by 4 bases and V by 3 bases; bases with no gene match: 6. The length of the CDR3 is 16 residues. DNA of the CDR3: TGTGCCAGTAGTATTCTAGCGGGGGGACTATCAGATACGCAGTATTTT. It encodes CASSILAGGLSDTQYF.

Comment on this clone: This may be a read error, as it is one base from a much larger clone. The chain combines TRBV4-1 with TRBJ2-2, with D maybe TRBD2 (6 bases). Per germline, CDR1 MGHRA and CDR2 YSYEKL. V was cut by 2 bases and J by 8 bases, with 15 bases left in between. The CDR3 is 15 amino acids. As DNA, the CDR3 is TGCGCCAGCAGCCAAAGAACTCCAGGAGGGGGGGAGCTGTTTTTT. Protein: CASSQRTPGGGELFF.

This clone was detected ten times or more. CDR3 in amino acids: CASSNDRGYGYTF. The CDR3, as DNA: TGTGCCAGCAGCAACGACAGGGGATATGGCTACACCTTC. The chain links TRBV6-4 to TRBJ1-2; TRBD1 agrees at 8 bases. Per germline, CDR1 MRHNA and CDR2 SNTAGT. With 6 bases clipped from V and 5 bases from J, the junction kept 5 bases outside the gene matches. The CDR3 spans 13 residues.

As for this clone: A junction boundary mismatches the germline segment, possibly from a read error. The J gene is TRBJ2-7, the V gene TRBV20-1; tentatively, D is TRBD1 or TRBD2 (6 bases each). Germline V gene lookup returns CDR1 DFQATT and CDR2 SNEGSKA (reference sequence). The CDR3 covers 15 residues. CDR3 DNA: TGCAGTGCTAGCTCCCCCAGGAGGGGGGTCTACGAGCAGCACTTC. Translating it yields CSASSPRRGVYEQHF.

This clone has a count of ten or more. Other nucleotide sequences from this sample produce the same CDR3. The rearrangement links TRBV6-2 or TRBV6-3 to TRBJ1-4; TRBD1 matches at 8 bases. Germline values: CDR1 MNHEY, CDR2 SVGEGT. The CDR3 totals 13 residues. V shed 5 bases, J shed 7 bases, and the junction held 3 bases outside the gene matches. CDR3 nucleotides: TGTGCCAGCAGTACGACAGGGGCTGAAAAACTGTTTTTT. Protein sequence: CASSTTGAEKLFF.

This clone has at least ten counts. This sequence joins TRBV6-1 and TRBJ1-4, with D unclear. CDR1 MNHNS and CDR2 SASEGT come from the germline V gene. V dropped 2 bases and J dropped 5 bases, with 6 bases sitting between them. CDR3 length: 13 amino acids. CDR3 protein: CASSELRNEKLFF. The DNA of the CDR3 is TGTGCCAGCAGTGAATTGAGAAATGAAAAACTGTTTTTT.

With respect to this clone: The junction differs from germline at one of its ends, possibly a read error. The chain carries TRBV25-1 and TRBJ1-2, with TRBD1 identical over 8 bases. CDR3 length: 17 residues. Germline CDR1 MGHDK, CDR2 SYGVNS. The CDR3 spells CSSSLSRGGQEHYGYTF. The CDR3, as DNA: TGTTCCAGCAGTCTTTCCCGTGGGGGACAGGAACATTATGGCTACACCTTC.

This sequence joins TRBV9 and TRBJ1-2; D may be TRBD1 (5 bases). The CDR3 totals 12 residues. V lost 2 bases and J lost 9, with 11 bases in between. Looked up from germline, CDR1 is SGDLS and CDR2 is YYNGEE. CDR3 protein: CASSVEGYCYTF. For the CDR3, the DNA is TGTGCCAGCAGCGTGGAGGGGTATTGCTACACCTTC.

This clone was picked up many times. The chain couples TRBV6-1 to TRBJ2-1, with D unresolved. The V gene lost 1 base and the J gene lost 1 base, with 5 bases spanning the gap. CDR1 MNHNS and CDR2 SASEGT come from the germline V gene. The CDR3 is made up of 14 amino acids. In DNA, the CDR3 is TGTGCCAGCAGTGAAGGGGGTTCCTACAATGAGCAGTTCTTC. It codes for CASSEGGSYNEQFF.

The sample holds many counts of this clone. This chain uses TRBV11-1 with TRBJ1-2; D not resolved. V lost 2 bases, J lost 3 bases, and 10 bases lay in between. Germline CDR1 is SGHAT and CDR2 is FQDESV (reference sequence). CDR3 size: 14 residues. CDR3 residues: CASSLMAGDYGYTF. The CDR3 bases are TGTGCCAGCAGCTTAATGGCAGGAGACTATGGCTACACCTTC.

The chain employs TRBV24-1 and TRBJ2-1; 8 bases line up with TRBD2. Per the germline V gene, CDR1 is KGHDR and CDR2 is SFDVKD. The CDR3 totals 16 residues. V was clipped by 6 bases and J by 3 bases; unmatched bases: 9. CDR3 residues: CATSYSTSVGYNEQFF. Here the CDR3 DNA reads TGTGCCACCAGTTACTCGACTAGCGTGGGCTACAATGAGCAGTTCTTC.

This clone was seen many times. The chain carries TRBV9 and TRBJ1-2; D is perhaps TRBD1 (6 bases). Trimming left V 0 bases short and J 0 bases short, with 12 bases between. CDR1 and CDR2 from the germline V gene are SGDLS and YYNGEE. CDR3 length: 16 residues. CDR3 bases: TGTGCCAGCAGCGTAGAGGGGGACACGTCTAACTATGGCTACACCTTC. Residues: CASSVEGDTSNYGYTF.

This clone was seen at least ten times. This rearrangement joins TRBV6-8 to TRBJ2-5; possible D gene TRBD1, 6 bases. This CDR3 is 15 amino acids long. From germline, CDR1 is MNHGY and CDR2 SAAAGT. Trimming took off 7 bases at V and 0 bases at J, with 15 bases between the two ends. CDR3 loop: CASKGGTKYQETQYF. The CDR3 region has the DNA TGTGCCAGCAAAGGGGGTACAAAGTACCAAGAGACCCAGTACTTC.

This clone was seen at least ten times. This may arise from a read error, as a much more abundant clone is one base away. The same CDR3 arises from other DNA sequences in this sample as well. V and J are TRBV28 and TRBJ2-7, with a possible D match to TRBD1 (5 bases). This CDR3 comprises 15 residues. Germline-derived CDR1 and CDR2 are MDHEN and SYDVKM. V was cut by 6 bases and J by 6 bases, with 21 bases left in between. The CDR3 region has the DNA TGTGCCAGCAGCTTTTTTGGCGCATCCAGGGCCGAGCAGTACTTC. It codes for CASSFFGASRAEQYF.

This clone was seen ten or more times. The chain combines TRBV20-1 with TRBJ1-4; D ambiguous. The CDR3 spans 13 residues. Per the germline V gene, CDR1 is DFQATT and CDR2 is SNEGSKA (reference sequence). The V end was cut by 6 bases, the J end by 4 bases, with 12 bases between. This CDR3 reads CSATVDGNEKLFF. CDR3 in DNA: TGCAGTGCCACGGTGGACGGTAATGAAAAACTGTTTTTT.

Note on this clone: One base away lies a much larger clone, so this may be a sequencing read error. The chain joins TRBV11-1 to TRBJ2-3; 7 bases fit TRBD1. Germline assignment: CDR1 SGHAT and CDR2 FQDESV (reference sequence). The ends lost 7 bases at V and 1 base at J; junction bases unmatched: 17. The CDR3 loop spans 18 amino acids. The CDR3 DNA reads TGTGCCAGCATCCCCACAGACAGGGTTGGGGAAGGCACAGATACGCAGTATTTT. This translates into CASIPTDRVGEGTDTQYF.